This entry lists 10 T cell receptor beta chains sequenced from one sample in a study of blood T cells in healthy people across ages. For the second PCR, which ran for roughly 7 to 11 cycles, a sample-barcoded 5' primer and a J-beta primer mix were used. A single record per CDR3 protein comes from TCRdb applying MiXCR to the 5' RACE reads. This table has 1.8 million or so distinct CDR3 sequences, 35% to 50% appearing once. Sequenced material: blood. The receptors were sampled from a human donor in good health.

Comments on this clonotype: The final CDR3 position lacks the conserved phenylalanine or tryptophan, pointing to a likely read error. The J gene is TRBJ1-1, the V gene TRBV7-2; D unclear. With 7 bases removed from V and 2 bases from J, the gap between germline ends came to 5 bases. CDR1 and CDR2 (germline): SGHTA, FQGNSA. This CDR3 region has 11 residues. CDR3 DNA sequence: TGTGCCAGCACCTCAAACACTGAAGCTTTCGTT. Translation: CASTSNTEAFV.

The chain uses TRBV6-5 and TRBJ2-1; D gene ambiguous. The CDR3 sequence is 14 residues long. Germline V gene data show CDR1 as MNHEY and CDR2 as SVGAGI. The V end was cut by 0 bases, the J end by 8 bases, with 11 bases between. In DNA form, the CDR3 reads TGTGCCAGCAGTTACTCGATACCATTTGATGAGCAGTTCTTC. Its protein is CASSYSIPFDEQFF.

This clonotype was seen a few times. The V and J genes are TRBV29-1 and TRBJ2-3; the match to TRBD2 covers 10 bases. J was trimmed by 4 bases and V by 4 bases; bases with no gene match: 5. This CDR3 contains 14 residues. Germline V gives CDR1 SQVTM, CDR2 ANQGSEA. The DNA of the CDR3 is TGCAGCGTTGTTAGCGGGGGGCAGGCAGATACGCAGTATTTT. It translates to CSVVSGGQADTQYF.

The chain combines TRBV7-2 with TRBJ2-3; D is perhaps TRBD1 or TRBD2 (5 bases each). The CDR3 covers 17 residues. CDR1 SGHTA and CDR2 FQGNSA come from the germline V gene. V dropped 4 bases and J dropped 7 bases, with 24 bases sitting between them. CDR3 residues: CASSYKLVGEIGNTQYF. CDR3 nucleotides: TGTGCCAGCAGCTACAAACTAGTGGGGGAAATTGGAAATACGCAGTATTTT. Looking up the rest from reference TRBV7-2 and TRBJ2-3 gives the full variable domain: GAGVSQSPSNKVTEKGKDVELRCDPISGHTALYWYRQSLGQGLEFLIYFQGNSAPDKSGLPSDRFSAERTGGSVSTLTIQRTQQEDSAVYLCASSYKLVGEIGNTQYFGPGTRLTVL.

This clonotype was picked up a small number of times. The chain recombines TRBV20-1 with TRBJ2-7, with 13 bases fitting TRBD2. CDR3 length: 13 residues. CDR1 DFQATT and CDR2 SNEGSKA come from the germline V gene (reference sequence). V lost 6 bases and J lost 7; bases outside the gene matches: 6. CDR3 region: CSAILAGGLEQYF. The CDR3 DNA is TGCAGTGCAATACTAGCGGGGGGGCTTGAGCAGTACTTC.

V is TRBV6-5 and J is TRBJ1-2, with D uncertain. This CDR3 is built from 14 residues. CDR1 and CDR2 from the germline V gene are MNHEY and SVGAGI. V was pared by 2 bases and J by 6 bases, with 13 bases between. The CDR3 loop reads CASSYGTSRHGYTF. CDR3 in DNA: TGTGCCAGCAGTTACGGCACGAGCAGGCATGGCTACACCTTC.

V gene TRBV27 combines with J gene TRBJ2-4; tentatively, D is TRBD2 (5 bases). TRBJ2-5 matches the DNA end more closely, so the J call is doubtful. The CDR3 has 16 residues. Looked up from germline, CDR1 is MNHEY and CDR2 is SMNVEV (reference sequence). The CDR3 coding sequence is TGTGCCAGCAGTTTTTCCCCCAGCGGTCCCCAAGAGACCCAGTACTTC. Its translation is CASSFSPSGPQETQYF.

This clonotype has just a few counts. The chain uses TRBV3-1 and TRBJ2-7, with 10 positions matching TRBD2. The CDR3 has 15 amino acids. The V segment lost 1 base and the J segment 2 bases; nucleotides outside the gene matches: 2. Per the germline V gene, CDR1 is LGHDT and CDR2 is YNNKEL (reference sequence). The CDR3 region is CASSQAGLATYEQYF. The CDR3 DNA sequence: TGTGCCAGCAGCCAAGCGGGACTAGCGACCTACGAGCAGTACTTC.

The chain uses TRBV7-9 and TRBJ1-5; no definite D call. The germline V gene encodes CDR1 SEHNR and CDR2 FQNEAQ (reference sequence). The CDR3 has 14 amino acids. Trimming removed 1 base at V and 6 bases at J, with 10 bases between. The CDR3 bases are TGTGCCAGCAGCTTAGGAGGGTACAGTCAGCCCCAGCATTTT. Its translation is CASSLGGYSQPQHF. Filled out from reference TRBV7-9 and TRBJ1-5, the complete variable domain reads DTGVSQNPRHKITKRGQNVTFRCDPISEHNRLYWYRQTLGQGPEFLTYFQNEAQLEKSRLLSDRFSAERPKGSFSTLEIQRTEQGDSAMYLCASSLGGYSQPQHFGDGTRLSIL.

V and J are TRBV7-3 and TRBJ1-2; the D is unclear. This CDR3 comprises 15 residues. Germline V gene sequence: CDR1 SGHTA, CDR2 FQGTGA. V lost 5 bases to trimming and J lost 4 bases, with 17 bases between them. The CDR3 coding sequence is TGTGCCAGCAGCCCGAACAGCGGAGAGACCTATGGCTACACCTTC. Translation: CASSPNSGETYGYTF.